This entry describes one T cell receptor (beta chain). Per the authors' pipeline: From reference gene primer amplification, estimates of nucleated cell counts were derived. Method: immunoSEQ multiplex PCR; TCRdb's copy keeps in-frame clones and lacks some. Clone size and V and J calls were adopted from that table, with D and trimming inferred from the DNA. The repertoire consists of about 670,000 clones, with about 87% occurring once and the leading ten covering roughly 0.26%. These data are taken from a study of blood T cell repertoires in COVID-19. Study summary: COVID-19 samples collected from the United States, Italy and Spain covered acute and convalescent phases. In each case, the material was cDNA or gDNA derived from T cells, B-cell-depleted T cells, or PBMCs.

From germline, CDR1 is ENHRY and CDR2 SYGVKD. CDR3 length: 14 amino acids. The trim removed 7 bases at V and 1 base at J, leaving 3 bases unmatched. This TCR came from a woman between 18 and 29 years old with acute or convalescent COVID-19. V is TRBV10-3 and J is TRBJ1-1; 10 bases fit TRBD1. Sequencing was done on a sample of peripheral blood. The CDR3 DNA is TGTGCCATCATGGGGGACAGGGGGAACACTGAAGCTTTCTTT. Its translation: CAIMGDRGNTEAFF.